This TCR beta chain was captured by sequencing in a study of vaccination effects on CD4 cells after COVID-19. TCRdb's copy holds only in-frame clones and misses some; the assay was immunoSEQ multiplex PCR. The table records 74,000 or so clones, about four fifths of them present only once. For this clone: Its cognate antigen is unknown.

Using viral peptide pools, the ViraFEST assay grew out antigen-specific CD4+ T cells prior to sequencing. Following 10 days of culture, CD4+ T cells were isolated. Recipients of the vaccine had no prior SARS-CoV-2 infection and negative nucleocapsid antibodies. Half the medium was swapped for IL-2 medium on days 3 and 7. Between the trimmed V and J ends, which lost 0 bases and 4 bases, there was a span of 19 bases. CDR3 size: 17 residues. CDR1 and CDR2 from the germline V gene are SGHDT and YYEEEE. The sample was CD4+ T cells from PBMCs cultured with SARS-CoV-2 spike peptides, taken before COVID-19 vaccination. This clonotype originated in a human donor who received a COVID-19 vaccine. V usage is TRBV5-6 and J usage is TRBJ2-5; D might be TRBD1 (6 bases). CDR3 amino acids: CASSLEAVGAKAETQYF. CDR3 bases: TGTGCCAGCAGCTTGGAGGCGGTGGGGGCGAAGGCAGAGACCCAGTACTTC.